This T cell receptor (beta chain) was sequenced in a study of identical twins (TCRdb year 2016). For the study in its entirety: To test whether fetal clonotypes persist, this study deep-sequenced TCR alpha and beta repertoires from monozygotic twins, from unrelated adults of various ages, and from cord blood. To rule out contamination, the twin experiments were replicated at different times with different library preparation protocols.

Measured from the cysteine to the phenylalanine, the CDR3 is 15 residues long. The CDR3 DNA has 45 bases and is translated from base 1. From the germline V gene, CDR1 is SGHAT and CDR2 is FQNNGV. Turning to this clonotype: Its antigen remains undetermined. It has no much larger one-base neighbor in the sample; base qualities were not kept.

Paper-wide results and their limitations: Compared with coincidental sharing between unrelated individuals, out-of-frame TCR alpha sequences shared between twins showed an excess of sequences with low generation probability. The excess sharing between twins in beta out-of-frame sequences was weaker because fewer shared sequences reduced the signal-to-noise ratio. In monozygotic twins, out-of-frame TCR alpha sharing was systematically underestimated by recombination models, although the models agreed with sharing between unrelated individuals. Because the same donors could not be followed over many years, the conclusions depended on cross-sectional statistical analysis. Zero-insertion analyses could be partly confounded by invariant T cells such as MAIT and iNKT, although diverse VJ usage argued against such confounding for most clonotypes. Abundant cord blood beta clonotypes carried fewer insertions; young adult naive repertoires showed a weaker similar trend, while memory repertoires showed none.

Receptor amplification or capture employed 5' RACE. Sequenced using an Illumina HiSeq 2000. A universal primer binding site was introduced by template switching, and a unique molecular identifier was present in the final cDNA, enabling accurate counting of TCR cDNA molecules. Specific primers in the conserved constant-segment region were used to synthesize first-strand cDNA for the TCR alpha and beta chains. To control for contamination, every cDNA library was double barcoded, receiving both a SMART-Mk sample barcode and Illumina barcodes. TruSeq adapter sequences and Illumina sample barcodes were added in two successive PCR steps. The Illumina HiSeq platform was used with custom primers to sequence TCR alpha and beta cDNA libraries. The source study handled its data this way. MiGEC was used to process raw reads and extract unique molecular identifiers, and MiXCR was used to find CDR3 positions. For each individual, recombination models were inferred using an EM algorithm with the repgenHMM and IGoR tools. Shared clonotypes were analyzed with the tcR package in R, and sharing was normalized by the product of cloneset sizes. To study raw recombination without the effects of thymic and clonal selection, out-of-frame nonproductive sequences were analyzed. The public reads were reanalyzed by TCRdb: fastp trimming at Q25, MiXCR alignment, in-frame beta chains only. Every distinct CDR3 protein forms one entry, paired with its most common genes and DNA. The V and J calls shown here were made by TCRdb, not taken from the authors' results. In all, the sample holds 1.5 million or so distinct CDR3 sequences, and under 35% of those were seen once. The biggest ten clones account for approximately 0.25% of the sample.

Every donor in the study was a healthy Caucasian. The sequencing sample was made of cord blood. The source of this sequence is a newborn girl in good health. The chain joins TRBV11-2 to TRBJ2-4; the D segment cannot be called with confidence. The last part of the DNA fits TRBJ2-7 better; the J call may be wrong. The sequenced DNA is TGTGCCAGCAGCTTCCTTCAAGTAGGTTCGTACGAGCAGTACTTC. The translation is CASSFLQVGSYEQYF.